These T cell receptor beta chains were read from a single sample in a study of shared clonotypes between healthy human individuals. Assay used: immunoSEQ multiplex PCR; TCRdb lists only in-frame clones, some missing. The sample yields approximately 2,300,000 clones, around 92% seen once. Sequencing was carried out using naive CD4+ T cells from PBMCs. The receptors come from a man younger than 30 in good health. Some clones in this sample may be carry-over from other donors' samples. Each CDR3 is given with its conserved first and last residue. A D gene is named only where the DNA matches it firmly. Clone size is not always given. Where it is, it says once, few, many or a class for expanded clones.

16	TRBV28	TRBJ2-1	TRBD2	NA	TGTGCCAGCATGGAATTCGGCGGGAGTCCCCACAATGAGCAGTTCTTC	CASMEFGGSPHNEQFF
17	TRBV7-8	TRBJ2-1	TRBD2	NA	TGTGCCAGCAGCTTAGCGTGGTTCGGAGGGAGGGGCGATGAGCAGTTCTTC	CASSLAWFGGRGDEQFF
15	TRBV6-6	TRBJ2-7	TRBD1	once	TGTGCCAGCAGTTACCCTGGACAGGGCGGCTACGAGCAGTACTTC	CASSYPGQGGYEQYF
18	TRBV19	TRBJ1-5	TRBD1	NA	TGTGCCAGTAGTACCCCTCCCTCCGGGACAGTAAACAATCAGCCCCAGCATTTT	CASSTPPSGTVNNQPQHF
16	TRBV15	TRBJ2-7	NA	NA	TGTGCCACCAGCAGAGATGGGAGCGCATTCTCCTACGAGCAGTACTTC	CATSRDGSAFSYEQYF
15	TRBV5-1	TRBJ1-1	NA	NA	TGCGCCAGCAGCTTCGGGGGGCGTCTGAACACTGAAGCTTTCTTT	CASSFGGRLNTEAFF
15	TRBV5-1	TRBJ1-4	TRBD1	NA	TGCGCCAGCAGCTTGGGACAGGGTGGGCATGAAAAACTGTTTTTT	CASSLGQGGHEKLFF
17	TRBV28	TRBJ1-1	NA	NA	TGTGCCAGCAGTTACCCCTGGCGAGGTCCCATGAACACTGAAGCTTTCTTT	CASSYPWRGPMNTEAFF
15	TRBV5-5	TRBJ2-7	TRBD2	NA	TGTGCCAGCAGCCTGGGACTAGCGGGAGACTACGAGCAGTACTTC	CASSLGLAGDYEQYF
14	TRBV6-5	TRBJ1-2	NA	NA	TGTGCCAGCAGTTACGAGAGCCTTAACTATGGCTACACCTTC	CASSYESLNYGYTF
15	TRBV6-5	TRBJ1-1	NA	once	TGTGCCAGCAGTTACAATGACTTGGGGAACACTGAAGCTTTCTTT	CASSYNDLGNTEAFF
16	TRBV18	TRBJ1-1	TRBD1	NA	TGTGCCAGCTCCCGGCCCGGGACAGGGATGAACACTGAAGCTTTCTTT	CASSRPGTGMNTEAFF